This is a list of T cell receptor beta chains from one sample in a study of HIV-infected children after antiretroviral therapy interruption. TCRdb passed the 3' RACE reads through MiXCR, listing each CDR3 protein once. The sample includes some 40,000 distinct CDR3 sequences, over 6.5% of them seen just once. The input for sequencing was CD45RA+ CD4+ T cells from PBMCs, pooled from several time points, taken from a donor given antiretroviral therapy, either interrupted or continuous. The source of these receptors is a pool of human donors with HIV. CDR3s include the opening cysteine and the closing phenylalanine or tryptophan. D genes are given only for firm matches. Size tells how often a clone was seen (once, few, many) or the class of an expanded clone, and some rows leave it out.

length	V	size	D	J	CDR3	DNA
15	TRBV12-3/TRBV12-4	NA	TRBD2	TRBJ2-1	CASRLAGADLNEQFF	TGTGCCAGCAGATTAGCGGGGGCCGACCTCAATGAGCAGTTCTTC
12	TRBV10-3	many	NA	TRBJ1-4	CAISGGSEKLFF	TGTGCCATCAGTGGAGGAAGCGAAAAACTGTTTTTT
13	TRBV20-1	many	TRBD2	TRBJ2-3	CSASRLATDTQYF	TGCAGTGCTAGCCGACTAGCGACAGATACGCAGTATTTT
14	TRBV3-1	NA	TRBD2	TRBJ2-5	CASTTAGLVETQYF	TGTGCCAGCACCACAGCGGGATTGGTGGAGACCCAGTACTTC
15	TRBV30	NA	TRBD1	TRBJ2-1	CAWSGQGANYAEQFF	TGTGCCTGGAGCGGACAGGGGGCAAACTATGCTGAGCAGTTCTTC
16	TRBV2	NA	NA	TRBJ1-1	CASSDRGTAAWTEAFF	TGTGCCAGCAGTGATAGAGGGACGGCCGCCTGGACTGAAGCTTTCTTT
13	TRBV4-3	once	NA	TRBJ2-3	CASSHKEADTQYF	TGCGCCAGCAGCCACAAAGAGGCAGATACGCAGTATTTT
13	TRBV6-1	many	NA	TRBJ2-7	CASTTGPFYEQYF	TGTGCCAGCACGACGGGCCCATTCTACGAGCAGTACTTC
17	TRBV3-1	NA	TRBD2	TRBJ2-2	CASSRGLAGEGTGELFF	TGTGCCAGCAGCCGCGGACTAGCGGGAGAGGGCACCGGGGAGCTGTTTTTT
12	TRBV28	NA	TRBD1	TRBJ1-1	CASSLLGQGFFF	TGTGCCAGCAGTTTATTGGGACAGGGCTTTTTCTTT
14	TRBV28	many	TRBD1	TRBJ2-7	CASSARQGRYEQYF	TGTGCCAGCAGTGCCAGACAGGGGCGCTACGAGCAGTACTTC
15	TRBV4-2	many	TRBD1	TRBJ2-7	CASSQRQGPNYEQYF	TGTGCCAGCAGCCAACGACAGGGACCTAACTACGAGCAGTACTTC
17	TRBV15	many	NA	TRBJ2-3	CATSSRGPKYSTDTQYF	TGTGCCACCAGCAGTCGAGGCCCCAAATATAGCACAGATACGCAGTATTTT
14	TRBV3-1	many	TRBD1	TRBJ2-3	CASSHGQGADTQYF	TGTGCCAGCAGCCACGGACAGGGCGCAGATACGCAGTATTTT
16	TRBV19	NA	TRBD2	TRBJ2-1	CASSLMTSGGAGEQFF	TGTGCCAGTAGTCTAATGACTAGCGGGGGGGCCGGGGAGCAGTTCTTC
14	TRBV5-1	few	NA	TRBJ1-1	CASSLKVGATEAFF	TGCGCCAGCAGCTTGAAGGTGGGGGCCACTGAAGCTTTCTTT
15	TRBV24-1	many	NA	TRBJ2-1	CATSEAADIFNEQFF	TGTGCCACCAGTGAAGCTGCGGACATCTTCAATGAGCAGTTCTTC
15	TRBV12-3/TRBV12-4	many	NA	TRBJ1-5	CASSIRGASNQPQHF	TGTGCCAGCAGTATTCGGGGGGCTTCTAATCAGCCCCAGCATTTT
13	TRBV30	many	NA	TRBJ2-4	CAWSLGDQNTLYF	TGTGCCTGGAGTCTGGGGGATCAAAACACCTTGTACTTT
15	TRBV7-2	medium-sized	NA	TRBJ1-5	CASSLFGQTNQPQHF	TGTGCCAGCAGCTTATTCGGACAGACCAATCAGCCCCAGCATTTT
15	TRBV5-6	NA	NA	TRBJ2-1	CASTQRDTLWNEQFF	TGTGCCAGCACCCAGAGGGACACCCTCTGGAATGAGCAGTTCTTC
14	TRBV4-2	medium-sized	NA	TRBJ1-3	CASSQDSSGNTLYF	TGTGCCAGCAGCCAAGACAGTTCTGGAAATACGCTCTATTTT
15	TRBV11-2	once	NA	TRBJ2-3	CASSFGQPRTDTQYF	TGTGCCAGCAGCTTCGGACAGCCCCGCACAGATACGCAGTATTTT
16	TRBV6-5	few	NA	TRBJ2-5	CASSYSKSSSLQTQYF	TGTGCCAGCAGTTACTCCAAATCTTCTAGCCTACAGACCCAGTACTTC
14	TRBV12-3/TRBV12-4	NA	TRBD2	TRBJ2-1	CASSSSGSYNEQFF	TGTGCCAGCAGTTCTAGCGGATCCTACAATGAGCAGTTCTTC